The present T cell receptor (beta chain) was sequenced within a study of regulatory T cells in long-lasting Graves disease. Relying on iRepertoire HTBI primers and Arm-PCR of CDR3 regions, the team built TCR beta libraries. TCRdb ran MiXCR on the multiplex PCR reads and lists one entry per CDR3 protein. In the table there are approximately 540,000 distinct CDR3 sequences, 12% of which are singletons. Time point given: newly diagnosed GD, antithyroid drugs for less than 3 months. Isolated PBMC RNA provided the starting material for the TCR library. Study-level points and caveats: Persistent disease preferred TRBV28, TRBJ1-2 and TRBJ2-5; new disease, TRBV20-1 and TRBJ2-1. Limited sample numbers may have lowered accuracy.

The sample holds many counts of this clonotype. Its cognate antigen is unknown. From germline, CDR1 is MDHEN and CDR2 SYDVKM. V lost 6 bases to trimming and J lost 3 bases, with 9 bases between them. This CDR3 has 12 amino acids. In addition, the sample was reused for a study of T cells in Graves' hyperthyroidism and ophthalmopathy. Per that study: Researchers ran a first-round RT-PCR on the TCR CDR3 using the HTBI primer set.

The chain recombines TRBV28 with TRBJ2-7; D unresolved. Here the sequenced sample was peripheral blood mononuclear cells (PBMCs), taken at new diagnosis, from a patient treated with antithyroid drugs. This clonotype was obtained from a woman in her thirties with Graves disease. The CDR3 sequence: CASSLADYEQYF. The CDR3 coding sequence is TGTGCCAGCAGCCTCGCCGACTACGAGCAGTACTTC.